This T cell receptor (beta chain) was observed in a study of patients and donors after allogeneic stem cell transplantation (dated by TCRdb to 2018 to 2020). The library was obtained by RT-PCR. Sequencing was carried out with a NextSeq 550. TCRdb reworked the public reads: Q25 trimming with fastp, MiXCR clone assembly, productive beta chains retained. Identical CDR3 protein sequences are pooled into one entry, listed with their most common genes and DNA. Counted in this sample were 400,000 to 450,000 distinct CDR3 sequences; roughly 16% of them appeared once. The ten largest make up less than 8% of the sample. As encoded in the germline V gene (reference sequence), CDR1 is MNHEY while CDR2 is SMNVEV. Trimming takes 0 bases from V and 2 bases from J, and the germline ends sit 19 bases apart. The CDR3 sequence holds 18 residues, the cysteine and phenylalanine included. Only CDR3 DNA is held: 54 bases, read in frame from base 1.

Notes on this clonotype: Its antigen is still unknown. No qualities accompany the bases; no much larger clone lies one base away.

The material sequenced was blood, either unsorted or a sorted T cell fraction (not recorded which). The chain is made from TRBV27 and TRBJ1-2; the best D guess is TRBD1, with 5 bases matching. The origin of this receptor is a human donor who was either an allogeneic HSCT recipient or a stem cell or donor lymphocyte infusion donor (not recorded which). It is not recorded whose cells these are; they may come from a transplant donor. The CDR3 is CASSLSSRDKGFNYGYTF. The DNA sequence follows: TGTGCCAGCAGTTTATCGTCCAGGGATAAAGGCTTCAACTATGGCTACACCTTC.